These 20 T cell receptor beta chains were sequenced from one sample in a study of spatial heterogeneity in lung cancer (dated by TCRdb to about 2019). Per the publication, the time point label means: sample taken at primary tumor resection. Without any cell sorting, TCR sequencing was performed on whole RNA extracted either from tumor and nontumor lung tissue or from cryopreserved PBMC samples. The method behind the library was 5' RACE. Data came from a NextSeq 500. The public reads were reprocessed in TCRdb via fastp at Q25 and MiXCR, keeping in-frame beta chains. Every entry covers one CDR3 protein and lists the most common genes and DNA from its rows. The table for this sample lists 90,000 to 95,000 distinct CDR3 sequences; approximately 12% of them were counted only once. Clones ranked in the top ten supply approximately 39% of the sample. Sequencing was performed on PBMCs, taken at surgery. All receptors derive from a male donor with early-stage non-small cell lung cancer.

This clonotype has only a few counts. J is TRBJ2-1 and V is TRBV27; D not certain. The V gene's germline CDR1 is MNHEY and CDR2 SMNVEV (reference sequence). V lost 0 bases and J lost 0, with 6 bases in between. The CDR3 runs to 15 residues. CDR3 sequence (DNA): TGTGCCAGCAGTTTATCGAAGAACTCCTACAATGAGCAGTTCTTC. This codes for CASSLSKNSYNEQFF.

There are a few counts of this clonotype. The chain links TRBV4-2 to TRBJ2-4; tentative D call: TRBD2 (6 bases). The V end was cut by 4 bases, the J end by 1 base, with 11 bases between. Germline V lookup: CDR1 LGHNA, CDR2 YNFKEQ. CDR3 length equals 15 residues. CDR3 nucleotide sequence: TGTGCCAGCAGCCCTCCCGGGACTGCCAAAAACATTCAGTACTTC. It specifies CASSPPGTAKNIQYF.

The genes are TRBV19 and TRBJ2-1; weak D call: TRBD2 (5 bases). Germline V CDR1 and CDR2: LNHDA, SQIVND (reference sequence). V dropped 3 bases and J dropped 7 bases, with 13 bases sitting between them. This CDR3 region has 14 residues. CDR3 nucleotides: TGTGCCAGTAGTATGGTACTGGACTTTAATGAGCAGTTCTTC. Its protein is CASSMVLDFNEQFF.

This clonotype was detected many times. The chain has TRBV7-2 and TRBJ2-1, with 11 bases aligning to TRBD1. V was clipped by 4 bases and J by 6 bases; unmatched bases: 8. There are 16 residues in the CDR3. CDR1 and CDR2 from the germline V gene are SGHTA and FQGNSA. The DNA for the CDR3 is TGTGCCAGCAGCTCCTATACGGGGACAGGGGGCAATGAGCAGTTCTTC. Translation gives CASSSYTGTGGNEQFF.

This clonotype was recorded at least ten times. V gene TRBV6-6 combines with J gene TRBJ2-7; possibly TRBD2 for D (5 bases). The CDR3 loop spans 14 amino acids. Germline V gene sequence: CDR1 MNHNY, CDR2 SVGAGI (reference sequence). Trimming took off 0 bases at V and 2 bases at J, with 8 bases between the two ends. CDR3: CASSYSPGTYEQYF. In DNA form, the CDR3 reads TGTGCCAGCAGTTACTCGCCGGGAACCTACGAGCAGTACTTC.

The rearrangement uses TRBV12-3 or TRBV12-4 and TRBJ1-2, with 7 bases lining up with TRBD1. This CDR3 is 15 amino acids long. Trimming took 0 bases from V and 2 from J; bases not matched to a gene: 3. The DNA for the CDR3 is TGTGCCAGCAGTTTAGCAGGCAGGGGGAACTATGGCTACACCTTC. Its protein product is CASSLAGRGNYGYTF.

This clonotype was recorded many times. The gene calls are TRBV5-6 and TRBJ2-2; tentative D call: TRBD2 (6 bases). Germline assignment: CDR1 SGHDT and CDR2 YYEEEE. The germline V and J ends were trimmed by 1 base and 7 bases, with 20 bases remaining between them. The CDR3 runs 17 residues. CDR3 amino acids: CASSLSPASVIIGELFF. Written as DNA, the CDR3 is TGTGCCAGCAGCTTGAGTCCCGCTAGCGTAATTATCGGGGAGCTGTTTTTT. Supplemented by reference TRBV5-6 and TRBJ2-2, the full variable domain reads DAGVTQSPTHLIKTRGQQVTLRCSPKSGHDTVSWYQQALGQGPQFIFQYYEEEERQRGNFPDRFSGHQFPNYSSELNVNALLLGDSALYLCASSLSPASVIIGELFFGEGSRLTVL.

This chain links TRBV6-2 or TRBV6-3 with TRBJ2-3; D is possibly TRBD1 (6 bases). The germline V gene encodes CDR1 MNHEY and CDR2 SVGEGT. V lost 2 bases, J lost 2 bases, and 23 bases lay in between. The CDR3 has 19 amino acids. CDR3 DNA sequence: TGTGCCAGCAGTTACACAGGGCTTACTAGAATGAAGGTCACAGATACGCAGTATTTT. Protein sequence: CASSYTGLTRMKVTDTQYF.

This clonotype was seen only a few times. The chain carries TRBV6-1 and TRBJ1-6; TRBD1 is a possible D gene (5 bases). The CDR3 is made up of 15 amino acids. Germline assignment: CDR1 MNHNS and CDR2 SASEGT. Deletions cut 2 bases from V and 6 bases from J, with 11 bases between. The CDR3 protein is CASSEMGGGNSPLHF. The CDR3 region has the DNA TGTGCCAGCAGTGAAATGGGGGGAGGTAATTCACCCCTCCACTTT.

This clonotype showed up just a few times. The rearrangement joins TRBV7-6 to TRBJ2-7, with 7 bases fitting TRBD1. The CDR3 contains 14 residues. V trimming: 5 bases; J trimming: 0 bases; junction bases outside the gene matches: 4. Germline CDR1 reads SGHVS; CDR2 reads FNYEAQ. The CDR3 DNA reads TGTGCCAGCAGCCCGGGACAGTCCTCCTACGAGCAGTACTTC. Translated: CASSPGQSSYEQYF. Drawing the rest from reference TRBV7-6 and TRBJ2-7, the complete variable domain is GAGVSQSPRYKVTKRGQDVALRCDPISGHVSLYWYRQALGQGPEFLTYFNYEAQQDKSGLPNDRFSAERPEGSISTLTIQRTEQRDSAMYRCASSPGQSSYEQYFGPGTRLTVT.

Only a few counts were recorded for this clonotype. J is TRBJ1-5 and V is TRBV10-3; a possible D gene is TRBD1 (5 bases). Germline V gene data show CDR1 as ENHRY and CDR2 as SYGVKD. This CDR3 has 14 amino acids. V lost 6 bases and J lost 6, with 15 bases in between. In DNA form, the CDR3 reads TGTGCCATCAGCAGGGAGGTGGAAGCTCAGCCCCAGCATTTT. Translated: CAISREVEAQPQHF.

The table lists this clonotype with a few counts. This chain joins TRBV29-1 and TRBJ2-1, with unresolved D. This CDR3 has 12 amino acids. The germline gives CDR1 SQVTM, CDR2 ANQGSEA. V was cut by 7 bases and J by 6 bases, with 13 bases left in between. CDR3: CSAVRPTNEQFF. CDR3 DNA sequence: TGCAGCGCAGTGCGGCCTACCAATGAGCAGTTCTTC.

J is TRBJ1-1 and V is TRBV7-2, with D possibly TRBD1 on 6 matching bases. V was pared by 5 bases and J by 5 bases, with 15 bases between. The CDR3 sequence is 14 residues long. CDR1 is SGHTA and CDR2 is FQGNSA in the germline V gene. CDR3 residues: CASSPGTFVTEAFF. Here the CDR3 DNA reads TGTGCCAGCAGCCCCGGGACATTTGTGACTGAAGCTTTCTTT.

The chain recombines TRBV14 with TRBJ1-1; D remains unclear. Germline V gene lookup returns CDR1 SGHDN and CDR2 FVKESK. This CDR3 has 14 amino acids. Trimming removed 1 base from V and 3 bases from J, with 9 bases in between. The CDR3 spells CASSQGAAYTEAFF. The CDR3, as DNA: TGTGCCAGCAGCCAAGGGGCGGCTTACACTGAAGCTTTCTTT.

This clonotype was recorded a few times. The genes are TRBV20-1 and TRBJ1-4, with TRBD1 matching 8 bases. The germline CDR1 and CDR2 sequences are DFQATT and SNEGSKA (reference sequence). This CDR3 spans 15 amino acids. J was trimmed by 7 bases and V by 0 bases; bases with no gene match: 7. CDR3 residues: CSAREPGGVGEKLFF. CDR3 sequence (DNA): TGCAGTGCTAGAGAACCAGGGGGCGTAGGTGAAAAACTGTTTTTT.

This clonotype was picked up many times. This chain links TRBV7-2 with TRBJ2-3, with TRBD2 matching over 7 bases. CDR1 and CDR2 (germline): SGHTA, FQGNSA. The CDR3 spans 14 residues. With 2 bases clipped from V and 5 bases from J, the junction kept 4 bases outside the gene matches. The CDR3 nucleotides read TGTGCCAGCAGCTTAAAAGGGAGGGGAGATACGCAGTATTTT. Translated: CASSLKGRGDTQYF.

This clonotype was counted between two and nine times. The rearrangement joins TRBV28 to TRBJ2-1; a weak D match, TRBD2 (5 bases). V was trimmed by 1 base and J by 8 bases, leaving 9 bases between them. Germline CDR1 and CDR2: MDHEN and SYDVKM. This CDR3 has 13 residues. The CDR3: CASSLSGKDEQFF. CDR3 DNA sequence: TGTGCCAGCAGTTTATCGGGAAAGGATGAGCAGTTCTTC.

The rearrangement joins TRBV28 to TRBJ1-1; D is unclear. The V end was cut by 3 bases, the J end by 7 bases, with 12 bases between. Germline V gives CDR1 MDHEN, CDR2 SYDVKM. The CDR3 is 13 residues long. CDR3 sequence (DNA): TGTGCCAGCAGTTTTGCGGGATTGGGTGAAGCTTTCTTT. It encodes CASSFAGLGEAFF.

In its sample, this clonotype was seen a few times. This chain links TRBV15 with TRBJ2-3; the D is unclear. Trimming shortened V by 0 bases and J by 2 bases, and 12 bases separated the two germline ends. The CDR3 loop spans 16 amino acids. Germline lookup yields CDR1 LNHNV and CDR2 YYDKDF (reference sequence). The DNA of the CDR3 is TGTGCCACCAGCAGAGATCCTGGCGGCTCCACAGATACGCAGTATTTT. Translated, it gives CATSRDPGGSTDTQYF. The full variable domain, with the rest looked up from reference TRBV15 and TRBJ2-3, is DAMVIQNPRYQVTQFGKPVTLSCSQTLNHNVMYWYQQKSSQAPKLLFHYYDKDFNNEADTPDNFQSRRPNTSFCFLDIRSPGLGDTAMYLCATSRDPGGSTDTQYFGPGTRLTVL.

This clonotype came up a few times. The chain carries TRBV28 and TRBJ1-5, with unresolved D. V was pared by 3 bases and J by 4 bases, with 13 bases between. The germline V gene encodes CDR1 MDHEN and CDR2 SYDVKM. This CDR3 has 15 amino acids. The CDR3 loop reads CASSFVSLVNQPQHF. The DNA for the CDR3 is TGTGCCAGCAGTTTCGTCAGTTTAGTTAATCAGCCCCAGCATTTT.